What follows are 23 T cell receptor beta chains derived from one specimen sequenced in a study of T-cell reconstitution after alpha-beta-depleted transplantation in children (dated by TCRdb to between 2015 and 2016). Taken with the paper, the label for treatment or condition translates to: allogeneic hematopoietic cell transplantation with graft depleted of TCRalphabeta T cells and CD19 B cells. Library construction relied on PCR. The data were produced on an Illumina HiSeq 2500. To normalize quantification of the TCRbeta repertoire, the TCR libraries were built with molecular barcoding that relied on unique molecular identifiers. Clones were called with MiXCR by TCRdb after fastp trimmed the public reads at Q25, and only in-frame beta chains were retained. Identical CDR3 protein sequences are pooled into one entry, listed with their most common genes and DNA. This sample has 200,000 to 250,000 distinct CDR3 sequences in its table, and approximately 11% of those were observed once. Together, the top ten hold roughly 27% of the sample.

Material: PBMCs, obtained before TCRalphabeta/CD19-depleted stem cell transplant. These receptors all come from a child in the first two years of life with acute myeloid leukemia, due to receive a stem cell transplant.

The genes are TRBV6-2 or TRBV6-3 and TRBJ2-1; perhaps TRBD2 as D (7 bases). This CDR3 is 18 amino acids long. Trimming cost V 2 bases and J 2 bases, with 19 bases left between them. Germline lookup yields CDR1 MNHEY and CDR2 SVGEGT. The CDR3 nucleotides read TGTGCCAGCAGTTACGTGTCTGCGCGGGGGCTGCCCTACAATGAGCAGTTCTTC. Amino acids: CASSYVSARGLPYNEQFF.

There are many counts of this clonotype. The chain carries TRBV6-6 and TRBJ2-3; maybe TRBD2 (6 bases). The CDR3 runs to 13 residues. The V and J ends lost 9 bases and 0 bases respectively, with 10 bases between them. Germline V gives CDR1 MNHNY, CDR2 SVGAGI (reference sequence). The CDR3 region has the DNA TGTGCCAGTTCGGGACTCAGCACAGATACGCAGTATTTT. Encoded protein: CASSGLSTDTQYF.

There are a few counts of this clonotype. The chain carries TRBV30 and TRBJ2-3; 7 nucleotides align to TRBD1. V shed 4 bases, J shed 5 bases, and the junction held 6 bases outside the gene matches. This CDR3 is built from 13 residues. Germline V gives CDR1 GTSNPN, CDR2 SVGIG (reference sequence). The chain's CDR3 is CAWKGTAQDTQYF. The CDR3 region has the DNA TGTGCCTGGAAAGGGACAGCCCAAGATACGCAGTATTTT.

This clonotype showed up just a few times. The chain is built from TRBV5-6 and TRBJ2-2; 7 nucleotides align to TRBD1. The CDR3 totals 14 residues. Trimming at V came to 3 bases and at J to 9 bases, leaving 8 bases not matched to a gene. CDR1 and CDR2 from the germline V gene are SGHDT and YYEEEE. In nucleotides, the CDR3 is TGTGCCAGCAGCTCGACAGGGACCTCCTGGGAGCTGTTTTTT. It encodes CASSSTGTSWELFF. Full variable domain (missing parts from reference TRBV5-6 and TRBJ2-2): DAGVTQSPTHLIKTRGQQVTLRCSPKSGHDTVSWYQQALGQGPQFIFQYYEEEERQRGNFPDRFSGHQFPNYSSELNVNALLLGDSALYLCASSSTGTSWELFFGEGSRLTVL.

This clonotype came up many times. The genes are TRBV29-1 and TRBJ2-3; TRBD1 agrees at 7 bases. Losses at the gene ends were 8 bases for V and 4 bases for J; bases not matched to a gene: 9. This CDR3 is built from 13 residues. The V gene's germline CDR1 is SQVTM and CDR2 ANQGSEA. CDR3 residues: CSSRQGWSDTQYF. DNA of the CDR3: TGCAGCTCCCGACAGGGATGGTCAGATACGCAGTATTTT.

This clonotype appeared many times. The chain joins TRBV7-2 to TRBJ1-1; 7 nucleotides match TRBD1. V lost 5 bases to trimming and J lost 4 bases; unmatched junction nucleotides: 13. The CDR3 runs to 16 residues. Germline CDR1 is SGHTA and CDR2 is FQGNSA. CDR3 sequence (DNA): TGTGCCAGCAGCCAAAGGACAGGAGGGTCGGGCACTGAAGCTTTCTTT. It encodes CASSQRTGGSGTEAFF. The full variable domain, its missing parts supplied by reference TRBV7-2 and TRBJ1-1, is GAGVSQSPSNKVTEKGKDVELRCDPISGHTALYWYRQSLGQGLEFLIYFQGNSAPDKSGLPSDRFSAERTGGSVSTLTIQRTQQEDSAVYLCASSQRTGGSGTEAFFGQGTRLTVV.

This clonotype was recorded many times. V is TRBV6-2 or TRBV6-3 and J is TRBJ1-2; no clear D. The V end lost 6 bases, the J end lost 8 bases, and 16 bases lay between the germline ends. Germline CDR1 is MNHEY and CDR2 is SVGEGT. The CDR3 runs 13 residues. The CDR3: CASSTGELIGYTF. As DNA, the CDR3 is TGTGCCAGCAGCACCGGGGAGCTGATCGGCTACACCTTC.

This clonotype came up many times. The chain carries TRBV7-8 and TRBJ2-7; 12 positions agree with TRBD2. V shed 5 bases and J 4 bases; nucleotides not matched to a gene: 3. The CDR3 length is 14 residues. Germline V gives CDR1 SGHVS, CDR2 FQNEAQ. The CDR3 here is CASSATSGGYEQYF. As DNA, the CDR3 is TGTGCCAGCAGCGCGACTAGCGGGGGTTACGAGCAGTACTTC.

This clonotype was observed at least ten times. CDR3 DNA: TGTGCCAGCAGCCCAACCCGGGGGACAGAAATCGGAAGGAGAAACACCATATATTTT. Protein sequence: CASSPTRGTEIGRRNTIYF. The chain uses TRBV7-2 and TRBJ1-3, with 7 nucleotides matching TRBD1. The germline V gene has CDR1 SGHTA and CDR2 FQGNSA. V lost 5 bases to trimming and J lost 5 bases; unmatched junction nucleotides: 21. This CDR3 is 19 amino acids long.

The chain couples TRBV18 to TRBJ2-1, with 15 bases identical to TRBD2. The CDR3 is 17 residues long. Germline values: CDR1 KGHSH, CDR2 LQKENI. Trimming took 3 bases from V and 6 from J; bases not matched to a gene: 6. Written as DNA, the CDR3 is TGTGCCAGCTCACCGGCTAAGGGACTAGCGGGAGGCAATGAGCAGTTCTTC. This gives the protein CASSPAKGLAGGNEQFF.

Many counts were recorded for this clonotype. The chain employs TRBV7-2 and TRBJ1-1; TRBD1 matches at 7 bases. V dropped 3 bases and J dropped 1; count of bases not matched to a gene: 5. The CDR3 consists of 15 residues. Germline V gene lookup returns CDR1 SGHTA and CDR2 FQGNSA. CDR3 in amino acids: CASSFSGGSNTEAFF. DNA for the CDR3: TGTGCCAGCAGCTTCTCAGGGGGATCGAACACTGAAGCTTTCTTT.

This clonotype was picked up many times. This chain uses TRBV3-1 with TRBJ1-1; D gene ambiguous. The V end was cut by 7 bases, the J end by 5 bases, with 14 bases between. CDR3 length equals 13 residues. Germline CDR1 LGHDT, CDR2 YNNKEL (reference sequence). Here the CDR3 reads CASTPSGVTEAFF. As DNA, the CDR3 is TGTGCCAGCACCCCCTCCGGGGTAACTGAAGCTTTCTTT.

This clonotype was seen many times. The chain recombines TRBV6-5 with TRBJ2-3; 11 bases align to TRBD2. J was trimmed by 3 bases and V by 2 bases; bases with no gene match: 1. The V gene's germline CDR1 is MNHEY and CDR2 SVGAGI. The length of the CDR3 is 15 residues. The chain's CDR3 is CASSYVAGGTDTQYF. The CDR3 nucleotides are TGTGCCAGCAGTTACGTAGCGGGGGGGACAGATACGCAGTATTTT.

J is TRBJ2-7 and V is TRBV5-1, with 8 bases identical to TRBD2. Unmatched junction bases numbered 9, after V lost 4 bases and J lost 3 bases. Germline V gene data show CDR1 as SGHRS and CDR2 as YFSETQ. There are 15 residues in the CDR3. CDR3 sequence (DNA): TGCGCCAGCAGCCTGGGACTAGAGAAAGTCTACGAGCAGTACTTC. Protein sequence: CASSLGLEKVYEQYF.

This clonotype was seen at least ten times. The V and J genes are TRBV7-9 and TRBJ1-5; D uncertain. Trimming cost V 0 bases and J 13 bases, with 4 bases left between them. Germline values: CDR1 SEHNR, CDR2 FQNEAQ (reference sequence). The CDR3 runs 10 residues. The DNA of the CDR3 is TGTGCCAGCAGCTTAGCGGAACAGCATTTT. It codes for CASSLAEQHF.

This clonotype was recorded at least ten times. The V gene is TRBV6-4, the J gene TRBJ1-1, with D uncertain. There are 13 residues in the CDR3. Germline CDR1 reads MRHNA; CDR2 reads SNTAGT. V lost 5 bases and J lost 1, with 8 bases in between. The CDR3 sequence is CASSLGKNTEAFF. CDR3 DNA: TGTGCCAGCAGTTTGGGTAAGAACACTGAAGCTTTCTTT.

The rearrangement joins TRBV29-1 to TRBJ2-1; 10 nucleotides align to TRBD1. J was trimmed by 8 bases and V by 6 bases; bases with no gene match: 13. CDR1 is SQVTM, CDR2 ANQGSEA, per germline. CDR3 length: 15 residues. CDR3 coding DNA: TGCAGCGTAGGCGCAAGGGGACAGGGGTTGTATGAGCAGTTCTTC. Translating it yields CSVGARGQGLYEQFF.

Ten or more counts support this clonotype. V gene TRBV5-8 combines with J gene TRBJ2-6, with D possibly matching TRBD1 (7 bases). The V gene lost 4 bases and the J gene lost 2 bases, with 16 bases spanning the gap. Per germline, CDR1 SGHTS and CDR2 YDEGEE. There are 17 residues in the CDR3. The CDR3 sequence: CASSRTQGEAGANVLTF. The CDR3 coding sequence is TGTGCCAGCAGCAGAACCCAGGGGGAGGCTGGGGCCAACGTCCTGACTTTC.

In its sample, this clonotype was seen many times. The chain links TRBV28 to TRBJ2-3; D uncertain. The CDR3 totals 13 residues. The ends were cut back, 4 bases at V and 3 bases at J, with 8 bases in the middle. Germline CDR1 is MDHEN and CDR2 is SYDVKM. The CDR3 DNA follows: TGTGCCAGCAGTTCCAGACCGACAGATACGCAGTATTTT. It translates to CASSSRPTDTQYF. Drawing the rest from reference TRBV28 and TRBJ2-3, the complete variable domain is DVKVTQSSRYLVKRTGEKVFLECVQDMDHENMFWYRQDPGLGLRLIYFSYDVKMKEKGDIPEGYSVSREKKERFSLILESASTNQTSMYLCASSSRPTDTQYFGPGTRLTVL.

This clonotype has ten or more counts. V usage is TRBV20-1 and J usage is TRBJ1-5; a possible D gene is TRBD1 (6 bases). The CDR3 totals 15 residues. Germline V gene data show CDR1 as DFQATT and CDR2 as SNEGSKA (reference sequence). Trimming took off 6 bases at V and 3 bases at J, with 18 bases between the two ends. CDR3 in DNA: TGCAGTGCCGCAAGGGAACAGGGCGCCAATCAGCCCCAGCATTTT. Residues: CSAAREQGANQPQHF.

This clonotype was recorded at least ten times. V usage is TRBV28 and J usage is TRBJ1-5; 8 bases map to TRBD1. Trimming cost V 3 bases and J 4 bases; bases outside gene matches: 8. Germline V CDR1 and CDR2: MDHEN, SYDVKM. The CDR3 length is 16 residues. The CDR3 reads CASSFHWTGRNQPQHF. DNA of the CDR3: TGTGCCAGCAGTTTTCACTGGACAGGGCGAAATCAGCCCCAGCATTTT.

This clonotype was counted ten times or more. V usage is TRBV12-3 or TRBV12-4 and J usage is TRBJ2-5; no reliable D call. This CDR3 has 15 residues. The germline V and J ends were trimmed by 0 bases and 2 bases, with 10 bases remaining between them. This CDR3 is CASSLARLEQETQYF. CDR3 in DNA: TGTGCCAGCAGTTTAGCGCGGCTAGAACAAGAGACCCAGTACTTC.

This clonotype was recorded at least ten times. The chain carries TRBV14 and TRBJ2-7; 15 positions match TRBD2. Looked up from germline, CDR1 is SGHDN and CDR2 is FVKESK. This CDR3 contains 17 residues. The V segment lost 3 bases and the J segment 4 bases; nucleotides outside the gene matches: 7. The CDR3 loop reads CASSHYGTSGRRYEQYF. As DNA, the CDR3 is TGTGCCAGCAGCCACTACGGGACTAGCGGGAGGAGGTACGAGCAGTACTTC.